This T cell receptor beta chain was obtained from a study of T cells after yellow fever vaccination. Looking at the study overall: Low-cell-number fractions underwent preparation using SMART-Seq v4 Ultra Low Input. Notes on the study in general: A faster peak, day 5 versus 15, was reached by the weaker secondary response. Primary-vaccination clones mostly resurfaced post-booster (approximately 96% CD4, under 90% CD8).

Germline V lookup: CDR1 MDHEN, CDR2 SYDVKM. The CDR3 consists of 14 residues. Trimming cost V 6 bases and J 3 bases, with 11 bases left between them. Template-switching 5'RACE yielded the TCR cDNA; a universal primer site and UMIs were added in the process. One entry per CDR3 protein results from TCRdb running MiXCR on the 5' RACE reads. The data show about 330,000 distinct CDR3 sequences, roughly 8.3% seen once. This clonotype was recorded a few times. Its specificity is not known. The chain has TRBV28 and TRBJ1-4, with unresolved D. The receptor was isolated from a man aged 18 to 35 who received the YFV17D yellow fever vaccine. The sample here was PBMCs, taken about 41 days after the first yellow fever vaccination. The CDR3 loop is CASRPYSSNEKLFF. The CDR3 DNA reads TGTGCCAGCAGACCGTATTCCTCTAATGAAAAACTGTTTTTT.